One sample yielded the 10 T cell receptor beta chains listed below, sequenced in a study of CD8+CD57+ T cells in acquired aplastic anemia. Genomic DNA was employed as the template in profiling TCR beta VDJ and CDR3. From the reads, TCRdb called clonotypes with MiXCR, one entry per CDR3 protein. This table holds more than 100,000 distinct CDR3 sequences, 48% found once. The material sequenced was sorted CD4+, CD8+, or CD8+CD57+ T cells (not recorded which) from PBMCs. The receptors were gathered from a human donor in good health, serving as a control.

The DNA for the CDR3 is TGTGCCAGCTCCAGGGACAGGGGCTCCTATGGCTACACCTTC. Its protein product is CASSRDRGSYGYTF. The chain links TRBV19 to TRBJ1-2; TRBD1 matches at 10 bases. V trimming: 9 bases; J trimming: 4 bases; junction bases outside the gene matches: 8. From germline, CDR1 is LNHDA and CDR2 SQIVND (reference sequence). The CDR3 covers 14 residues.

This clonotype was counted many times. The CDR3 loop reads CASVRRAVRGRVETQYF. The CDR3 region has the DNA TGTGCCAGCGTCCGCCGGGCCGTAAGAGGGAGGGTAGAGACCCAGTACTTC. V is TRBV2 and J is TRBJ2-5, with 7 nucleotides matching TRBD2. V dropped 8 bases and J dropped 4; count of bases not matched to a gene: 19. Germline lookup yields CDR1 SNHLY and CDR2 FYNNEI. The CDR3 has 17 amino acids.

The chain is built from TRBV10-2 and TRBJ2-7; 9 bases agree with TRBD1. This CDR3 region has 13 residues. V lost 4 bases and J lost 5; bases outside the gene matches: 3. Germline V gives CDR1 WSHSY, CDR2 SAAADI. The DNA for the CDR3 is TGCGCCAGCAGTGCCACAGGGGGCGACGAGCAGTACTTC. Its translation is CASSATGGDEQYF.

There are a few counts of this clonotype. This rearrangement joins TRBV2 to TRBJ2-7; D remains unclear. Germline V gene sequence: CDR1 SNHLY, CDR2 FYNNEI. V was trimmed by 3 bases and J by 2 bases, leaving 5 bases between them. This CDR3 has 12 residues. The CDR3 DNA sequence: TGTGCCAGCAGTGACAGGCCCTACGAGCAGTACTTC. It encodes CASSDRPYEQYF.

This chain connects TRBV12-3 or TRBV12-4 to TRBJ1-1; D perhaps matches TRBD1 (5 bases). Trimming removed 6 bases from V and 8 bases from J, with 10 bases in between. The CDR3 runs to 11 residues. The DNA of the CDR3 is TGTGCCAGCAGCCCGTGGGGGGAAGCTTTCTTT. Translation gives CASSPWGEAFF.

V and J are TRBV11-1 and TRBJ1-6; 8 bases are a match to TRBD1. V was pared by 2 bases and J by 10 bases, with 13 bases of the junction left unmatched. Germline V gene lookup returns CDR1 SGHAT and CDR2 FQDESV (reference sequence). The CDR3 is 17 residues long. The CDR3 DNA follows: TGTGCCAGCAGCTTACACGAGGCAGGGGGCGTTCGATCACCCCTCCACTTT. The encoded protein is CASSLHEAGGVRSPLHF.

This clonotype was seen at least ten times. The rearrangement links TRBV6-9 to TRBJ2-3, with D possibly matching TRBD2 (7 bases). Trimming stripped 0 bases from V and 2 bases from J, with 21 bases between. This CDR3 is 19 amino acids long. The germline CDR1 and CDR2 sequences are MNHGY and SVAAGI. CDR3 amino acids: CASSYSGTGGHHLTDTQYF. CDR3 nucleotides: TGTGCCAGCAGTTATTCGGGGACGGGGGGCCATCACCTCACAGATACGCAGTATTTT.

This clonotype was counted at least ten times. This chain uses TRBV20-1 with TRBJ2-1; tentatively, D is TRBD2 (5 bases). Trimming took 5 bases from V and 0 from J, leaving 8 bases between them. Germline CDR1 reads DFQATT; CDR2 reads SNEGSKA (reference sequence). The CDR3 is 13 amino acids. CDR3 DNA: TGCAGTGCTGAGGGCTACTCCTACAATGAGCAGTTCTTC. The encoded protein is CSAEGYSYNEQFF.

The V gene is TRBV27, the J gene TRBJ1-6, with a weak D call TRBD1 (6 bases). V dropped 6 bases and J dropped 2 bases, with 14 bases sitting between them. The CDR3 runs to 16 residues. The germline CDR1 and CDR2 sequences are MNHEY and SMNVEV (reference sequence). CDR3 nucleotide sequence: TGTGCCAGCAGGGAAAAAGGGGGGACCTATAATTCACCCCTCCACTTT. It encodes CASREKGGTYNSPLHF.

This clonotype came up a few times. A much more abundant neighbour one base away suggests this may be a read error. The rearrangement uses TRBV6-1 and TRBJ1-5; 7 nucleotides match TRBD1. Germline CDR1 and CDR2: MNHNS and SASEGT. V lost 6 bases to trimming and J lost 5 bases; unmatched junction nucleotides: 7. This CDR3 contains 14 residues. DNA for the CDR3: TGTGCCAGCAGCAACAGGGGTGTGGATCAGCCCCAGCATTTT. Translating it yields CASSNRGVDQPQHF.